The entry below describes one TCR beta chain. The antigen it recognizes is unknown. Per-base quality was not reported, and no clone a single base away is much larger than it. The CDR3, cysteine through phenylalanine, is 15 amino acids long. CDR3 DNA only is kept here, 45 bases in frame from base 1. The V end gives up 6 bases and the J end 5 bases, leaving 5 bases in the junction not matched to a gene. Reads for this sample came from an Illumina HiSeq 2500. Quantitative 5'-RACE with molecular barcodes was used to prepare TCR beta libraries. As for the authors' bioinformatics: A new computational method, built on a probabilistic model of VDJ rearrangement, was used to identify disease-linked TCR variants. TCRdb reprocessed the public reads (quality trimming at Q25 with fastp, clone calling with MiXCR) and kept in-frame beta chains. Rows are combined by CDR3 protein, so each entry shows the most common genes and DNA. None of the V and J calls come from the authors' own analysis; TCRdb made them. In this sample the table shows 650,000 to 800,000 distinct CDR3 sequences, under 20% of which occur a single time. The top ten clones comprise about 19% of the sample.

This sample is drawn from a study of CD8 T cells in ankylosing spondylitis (dated by TCRdb to 2017 to 2019). Background for the entire study: The study set out to find disease-linked TCR variants by profiling T cell receptor beta repertoires in ankylosing spondylitis patients and healthy donors. Peripheral blood samples were taken, and synovial fluid was additionally collected from ankylosing spondylitis patients. In total, the full study cohort was made up of over a hundred healthy donors and some 26 ankylosing spondylitis patients.

What the work shows at the level of the full study, not this receptor alone: The disease-linked clones were reported as significantly enriched in matched synovial fluid samples from ankylosing spondylitis patients. A CD8+ phenotype was shown by the disease-linked clones, which were found at relatively low frequencies in peripheral blood. Some motif variants were previously reported in synovial fluid and blood of reactive arthritis patients, suggesting common disease-initiation mechanisms. A TCR beta motif made up of eight highly homologous amino acid variants appeared to be characteristic of blood from ankylosing spondylitis patients.

The chain was built from TRBV12-3 or TRBV12-4 and TRBJ2-1; the central 12 bases match TRBD2. This clonotype originated in a male donor with ankylosing spondylitis. Input material: blood, either unsorted or a sorted T cell fraction (not recorded which). The DNA reads as follows: TGTGCCAGCAGGAAGACTAGCGGGAGAAACAATGAGCAGTTCTTC. Translated, this is CASRKTSGRNNEQFF.